The present entry profiles one T cell receptor beta chain with its context. There are 18 residues in the CDR3. Germline V gene lookup returns CDR1 KGHSH and CDR2 LQKENI. Unmatched junction bases numbered 8, after V lost 2 bases and J lost 0 bases. This record belongs to a study of T cells after yellow fever vaccination. 5'RACE template switching produced TCR cDNA carrying a universal primer site and UMIs. TCRdb reprocessed the 5' RACE reads via MiXCR and lists one record per CDR3 protein. Seen here are about 110,000 distinct CDR3 sequences, 8% to 9.5% observed once, and the top ten hold about 25%. The receptor's source is a man in his thirties or forties who received the YFV17D yellow fever vaccine. The chain links TRBV18 to TRBJ2-7; 12 nucleotides align to TRBD2. Sample: CD8+ T cells sorted from PBMCs, taken 45 days after the yellow fever booster vaccination. CDR3 sequence: CASSPELAGGPSSYEQYF. CDR3 bases: TGTGCCAGCTCACCAGAACTAGCGGGAGGTCCCAGCTCCTACGAGCAGTACTTC.